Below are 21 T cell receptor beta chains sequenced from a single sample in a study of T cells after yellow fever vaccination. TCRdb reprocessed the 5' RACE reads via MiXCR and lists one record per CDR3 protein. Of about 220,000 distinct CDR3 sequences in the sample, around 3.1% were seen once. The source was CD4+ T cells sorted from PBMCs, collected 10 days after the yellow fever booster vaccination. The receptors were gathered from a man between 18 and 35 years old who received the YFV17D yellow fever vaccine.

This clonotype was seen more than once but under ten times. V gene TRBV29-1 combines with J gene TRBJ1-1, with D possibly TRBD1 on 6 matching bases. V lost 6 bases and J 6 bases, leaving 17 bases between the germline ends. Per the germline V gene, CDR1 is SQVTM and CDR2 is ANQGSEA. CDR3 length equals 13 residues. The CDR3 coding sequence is TGCAGCGTGTACAGGGCAGGTCTCGCTGAAGCTTTCTTT. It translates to CSVYRAGLAEAFF.

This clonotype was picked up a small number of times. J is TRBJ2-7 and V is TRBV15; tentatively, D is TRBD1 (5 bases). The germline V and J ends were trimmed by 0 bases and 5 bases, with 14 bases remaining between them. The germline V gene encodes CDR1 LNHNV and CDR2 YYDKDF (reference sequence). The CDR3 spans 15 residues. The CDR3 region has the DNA TGTGCCACCAGCAGAGATCTACGGCAGGGAAACGAGCAGTACTTC. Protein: CATSRDLRQGNEQYF.

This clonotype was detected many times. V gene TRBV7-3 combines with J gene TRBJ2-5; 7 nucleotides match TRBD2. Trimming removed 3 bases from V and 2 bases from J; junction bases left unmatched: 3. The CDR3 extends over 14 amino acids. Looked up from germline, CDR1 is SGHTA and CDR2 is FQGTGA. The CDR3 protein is CASSFGGVQETQYF. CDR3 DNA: TGTGCCAGCAGCTTTGGGGGGGTTCAAGAGACCCAGTACTTC.

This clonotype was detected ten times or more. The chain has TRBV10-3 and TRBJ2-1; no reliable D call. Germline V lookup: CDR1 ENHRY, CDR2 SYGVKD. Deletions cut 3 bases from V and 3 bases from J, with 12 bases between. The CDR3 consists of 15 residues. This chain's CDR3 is CAISEGQLVYNEQFF. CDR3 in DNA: TGTGCCATCAGTGAAGGGCAGTTGGTCTACAATGAGCAGTTCTTC.

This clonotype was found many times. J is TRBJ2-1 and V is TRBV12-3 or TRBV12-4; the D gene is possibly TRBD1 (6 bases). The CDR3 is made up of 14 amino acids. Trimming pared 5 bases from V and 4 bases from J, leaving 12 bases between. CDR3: CASSRSGTYNEQFF. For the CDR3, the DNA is TGTGCCAGCAGTCGCTCCGGGACATACAATGAGCAGTTCTTC.

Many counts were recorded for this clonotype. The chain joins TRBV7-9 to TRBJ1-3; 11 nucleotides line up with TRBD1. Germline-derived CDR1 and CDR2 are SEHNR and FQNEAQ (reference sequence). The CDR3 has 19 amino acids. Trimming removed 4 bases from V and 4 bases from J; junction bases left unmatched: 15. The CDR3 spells CASSSFKRTGGFFGNTIYF. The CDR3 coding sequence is TGTGCCAGCAGCTCATTTAAGCGGACAGGGGGCTTCTTCGGAAACACCATATATTTT.

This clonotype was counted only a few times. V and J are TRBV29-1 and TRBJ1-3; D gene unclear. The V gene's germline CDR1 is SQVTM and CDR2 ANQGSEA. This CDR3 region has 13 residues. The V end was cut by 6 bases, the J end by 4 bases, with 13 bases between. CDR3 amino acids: CSVGNAGGNTIYF. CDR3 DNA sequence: TGCAGCGTCGGTAACGCTGGGGGAAACACCATATATTTT.

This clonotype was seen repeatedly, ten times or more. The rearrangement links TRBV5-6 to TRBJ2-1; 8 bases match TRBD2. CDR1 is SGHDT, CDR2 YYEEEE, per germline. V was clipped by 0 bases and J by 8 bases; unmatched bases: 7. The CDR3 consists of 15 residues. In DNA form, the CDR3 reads TGTGCCAGCAGCTTGGCCCCAGCGGGGGTAGATGAGCAGTTCTTC. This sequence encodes CASSLAPAGVDEQFF. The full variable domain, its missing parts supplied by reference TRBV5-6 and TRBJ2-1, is DAGVTQSPTHLIKTRGQQVTLRCSPKSGHDTVSWYQQALGQGPQFIFQYYEEEERQRGNFPDRFSGHQFPNYSSELNVNALLLGDSALYLCASSLAPAGVDEQFFGPGTRLTVL.

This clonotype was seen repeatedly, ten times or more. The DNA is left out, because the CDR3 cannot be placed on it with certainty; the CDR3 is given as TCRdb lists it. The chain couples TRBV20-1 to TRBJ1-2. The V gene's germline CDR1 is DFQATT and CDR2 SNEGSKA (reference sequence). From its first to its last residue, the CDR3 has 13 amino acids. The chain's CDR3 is CSAPRDFGAGYTF.

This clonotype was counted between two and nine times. The CDR3 nucleotides read TGCAGTGCTCCCGACGGGTACACAGATACGCAGTATTTT. Encoded protein: CSAPDGYTDTQYF. The chain links TRBV20-1 to TRBJ2-3; D call uncertain. The CDR3 sequence is 13 residues long. CDR1 is DFQATT and CDR2 is SNEGSKA in the germline V gene (reference sequence). V was shortened by 5 bases and J by 2 bases, with 11 bases between the two germline ends.

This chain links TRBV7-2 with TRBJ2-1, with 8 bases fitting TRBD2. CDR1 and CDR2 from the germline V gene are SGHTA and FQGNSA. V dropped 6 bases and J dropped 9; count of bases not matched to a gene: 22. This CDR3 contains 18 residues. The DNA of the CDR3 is TGTGCCAGCAGAAACGGGGGGGCTTTTTCCACGATTTTTTTTGAGCAGTTCTTC. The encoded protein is CASRNGGAFSTIFFEQFF.

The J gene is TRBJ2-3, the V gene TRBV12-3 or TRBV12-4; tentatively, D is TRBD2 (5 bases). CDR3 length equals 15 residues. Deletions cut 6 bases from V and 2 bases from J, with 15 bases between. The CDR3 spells CASSPAGRDTDTQYF. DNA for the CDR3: TGTGCCAGCAGCCCCGCTGGACGGGACACAGATACGCAGTATTTT.

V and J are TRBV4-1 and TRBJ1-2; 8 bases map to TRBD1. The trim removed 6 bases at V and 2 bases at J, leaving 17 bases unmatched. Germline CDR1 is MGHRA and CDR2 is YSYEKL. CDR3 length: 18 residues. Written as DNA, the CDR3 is TGCGCCAGCAGTCAATTACTGCGGACAGGGTACAACAACTATGGCTACACCTTC. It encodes CASSQLLRTGYNNYGYTF.

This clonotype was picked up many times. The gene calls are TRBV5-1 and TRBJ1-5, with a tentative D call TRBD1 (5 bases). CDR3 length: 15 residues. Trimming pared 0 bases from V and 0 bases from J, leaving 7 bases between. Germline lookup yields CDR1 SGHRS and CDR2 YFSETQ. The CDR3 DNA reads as TGCGCCAGCAGCTTGGCGGGGGATAGCAATCAGCCCCAGCATTTT. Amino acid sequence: CASSLAGDSNQPQHF.

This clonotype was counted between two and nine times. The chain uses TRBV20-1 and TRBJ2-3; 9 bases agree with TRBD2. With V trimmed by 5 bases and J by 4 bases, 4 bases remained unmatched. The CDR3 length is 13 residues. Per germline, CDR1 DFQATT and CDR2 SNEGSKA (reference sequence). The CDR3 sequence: CSALSSGADTQYF. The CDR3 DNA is TGCAGTGCTCTTTCTAGCGGGGCAGATACGCAGTATTTT.

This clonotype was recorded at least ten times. The CDR3 loop is CASSPGTGAPDTQYF. DNA of the CDR3: TGTGCCAGCTCACCAGGGACAGGGGCTCCAGATACGCAGTATTTT. The chain is built from TRBV18 and TRBJ2-3, with 10 bases identical to TRBD1. Germline CDR1 KGHSH, CDR2 LQKENI. V shed 2 bases and J 4 bases; nucleotides not matched to a gene: 3. This CDR3 is built from 15 residues.

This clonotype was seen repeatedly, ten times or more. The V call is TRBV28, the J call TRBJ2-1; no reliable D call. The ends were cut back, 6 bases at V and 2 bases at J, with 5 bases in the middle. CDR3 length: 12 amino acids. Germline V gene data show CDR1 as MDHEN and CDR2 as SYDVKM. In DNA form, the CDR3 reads TGTGCCAGCAGCTTGACCTACAATGAGCAGTTCTTC. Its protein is CASSLTYNEQFF.

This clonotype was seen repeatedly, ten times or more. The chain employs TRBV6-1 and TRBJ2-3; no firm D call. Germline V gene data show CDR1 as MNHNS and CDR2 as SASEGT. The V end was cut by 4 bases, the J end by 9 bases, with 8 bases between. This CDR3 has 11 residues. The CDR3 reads CASSAETTQYF. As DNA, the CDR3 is TGTGCCAGCAGTGCAGAAACGACGCAGTATTTT.

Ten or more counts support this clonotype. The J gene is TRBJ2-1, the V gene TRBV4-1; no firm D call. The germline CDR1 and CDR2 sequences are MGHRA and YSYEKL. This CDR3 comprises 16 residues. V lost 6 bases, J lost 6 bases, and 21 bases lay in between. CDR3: CASRPTFSRRFNEQFF. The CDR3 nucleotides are TGCGCCAGCAGGCCCACGTTTAGCCGACGTTTCAATGAGCAGTTCTTC.

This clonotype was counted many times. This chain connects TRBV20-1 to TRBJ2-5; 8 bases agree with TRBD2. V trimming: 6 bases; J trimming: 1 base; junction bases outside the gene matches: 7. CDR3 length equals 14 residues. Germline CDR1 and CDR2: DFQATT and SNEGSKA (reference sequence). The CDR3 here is CSAGRGGPQETQYF. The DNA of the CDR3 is TGCAGTGCAGGCCGGGGGGGCCCCCAAGAGACCCAGTACTTC.

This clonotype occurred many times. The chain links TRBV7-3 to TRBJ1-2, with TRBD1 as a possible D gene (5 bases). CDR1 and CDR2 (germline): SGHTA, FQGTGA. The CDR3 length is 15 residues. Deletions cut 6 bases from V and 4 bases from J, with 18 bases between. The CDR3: CASRKNAGQGYGYTF. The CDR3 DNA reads TGTGCCAGCAGAAAGAATGCTGGTCAGGGCTATGGCTACACCTTC.